This T cell receptor beta chain derives from a study of blood T cells in healthy people across ages. Across the study: Capture via template switching afforded approximately one barcoded beta molecule per two T cells.

Extracted total RNA amounted to at least 5.5 micrograms for each sample. Primed by a sample-barcoded 5' primer and a J-beta primer mix, a second PCR proceeded for roughly 7 to 11 cycles. Each cDNA molecule was tagged by a template-switch adaptor that had 12 random nucleotides. TCRdb itself ran the 5' RACE reads through MiXCR, one entry per CDR3 protein. Here the sample spans roughly 680,000 distinct CDR3 sequences, around 21% being singletons. From germline, CDR1 is MGHDK and CDR2 SYGVNS. The CDR3 is 11 residues long. This clonotype came up once. Its specificity is unknown. Only one base separates this from a far larger clonotype, so it likely reflects a read error. Study observations and caveats: TCR beta diversity was tightly associated with the proportion of naive T cells.

V and J are TRBV25-1 and TRBJ2-5; D remains ambiguous. This clonotype originated in a man aged 70 or older in good health. The sequenced sample consisted of blood. The CDR3 sequence: CASSSLYEQCF. The CDR3 DNA reads TGTGCCAGCAGTTCACTTTACGAGCAGTGCTTC.